What follows describes a single T cell receptor (beta chain). In the original workflow: Reference gene primer amplification in the assay estimated nucleated cell counts. Only in-frame clones appear in the TCRdb table, and some are missing; sequencing was by immunoSEQ multiplex PCR. That table is the source of V, J and clone size, and D and trimming were worked out from the DNA. The repertoire holds 270,000 or so clones, with about four fifths as singletons. This sample was included in a study of blood T cell repertoires in COVID-19. Across the study: PBMCs, B-cell-depleted T cells, or T cells were the source of the cDNA or gDNA that made up the material.

The germline gives CDR1 MDHEN, CDR2 SYDVKM. This CDR3 spans 13 amino acids. Trimming left V 6 bases short and J 3 bases short, with 11 bases between. The rearrangement joins TRBV28 to TRBJ1-1; D is undetermined. The receptor was isolated from a woman younger than 35 with acute or convalescent COVID-19. What was sequenced was peripheral blood. The CDR3 coding sequence is TGTGCCAGCAGGGCCCCCGCGGACACTGAAGCTTTCTTT. Amino acid sequence: CASRAPADTEAFF.